The present T cell receptor beta chain was sequenced within a study of T cell changes during pregnancy in multiple sclerosis (dated by TCRdb to between 2017 and 2020). The study in broad terms: Changes in the T cell repertoire over the course of pregnancy were examined in this study in women with multiple sclerosis.

The CDR3 holds 14 amino acids from the cysteine to the phenylalanine. CDR3 DNA only is kept here, 42 bases in frame from base 1. The germline V gene (reference sequence) yields GTSNPN for CDR1 and SVGIG for CDR2. Germline trimming amounts to 3 bases on V and 2 bases on J, with 6 as the count of junction bases outside the gene matches. In regard to this clone: Its antigen is still unknown. There are no base qualities to consult, and no much larger clone falls within one base.

The library was built by means of the immunoSEQ multiplex PCR assay. What TCRdb holds here is the immuneACCESS table cut down to in-frame rearrangements. Part of the clones is not present; checked against another copy, under half of the missing clones reflect an unresolved V gene, and the others are unexplained. For this sample there are tens of thousands of clones; 90% appear just once. Around 2.3% of the sample rests with the top ten. This specimen consisted of peripheral blood, obtained in the first trimester of pregnancy. The chain is assembled from TRBV30 and TRBJ2-5; the junction holds 7 bases that match TRBD1. This TCR was sampled from a female donor in good health, enrolled as a control in a pregnancy study. The bases read TGTGCCTGGAGCCAGCGGACAGGACAAGAGACCCAGTACTTC. It translates as CAWSQRTGQETQYF.